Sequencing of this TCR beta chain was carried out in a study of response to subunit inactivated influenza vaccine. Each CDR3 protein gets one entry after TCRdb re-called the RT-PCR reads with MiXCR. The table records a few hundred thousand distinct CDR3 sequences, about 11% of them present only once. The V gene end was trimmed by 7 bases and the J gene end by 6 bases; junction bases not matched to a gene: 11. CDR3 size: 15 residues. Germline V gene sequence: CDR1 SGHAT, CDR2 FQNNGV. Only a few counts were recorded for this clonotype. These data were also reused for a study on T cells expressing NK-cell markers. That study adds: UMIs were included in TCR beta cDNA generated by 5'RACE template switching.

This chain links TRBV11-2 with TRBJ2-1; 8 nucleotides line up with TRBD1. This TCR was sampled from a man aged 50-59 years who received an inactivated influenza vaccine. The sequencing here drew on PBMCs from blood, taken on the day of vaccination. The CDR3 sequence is CASTLGQGNINEQFF. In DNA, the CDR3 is TGTGCCAGCACTCTAGGACAGGGAAATATCAATGAGCAGTTCTTC.